A selection of T cell receptor beta chains follows, all from one sample in a study of T cell responses to AZD1222 COVID-19 vaccine. Method: immunoSEQ multiplex PCR; TCRdb's copy keeps in-frame clones and lacks some. This table holds over 70,000 clones, 65% to 80% found once. The sample was peripheral blood, taken 28 days after the second dose of the MenACWY control vaccine. The source of these receptors is an adult who received the MenACWY meningococcal vaccine as a control. Each CDR3 is given with its conserved first and last residue.

CATSDSRSGNTIYF	TRBJ1-3	TRBV24-1
CASGGLTQYF	TRBJ2-3	TRBV12-3/TRBV12-4
CASSQEIQHEQFF	TRBJ2-1	TRBV4-3
CASSLEFNTEAFF	TRBJ1-1	TRBV5-1
CASSVEGTGGNEQFF	TRBJ2-1	TRBV9
CASSSDRGSDTGELFF	TRBJ2-2	TRBV7-3
CASSPPGQGASGYTF	TRBJ1-2	TRBV18
CASSEASGSPDEQFF	TRBJ2-1	TRBV2
CASRILEGRLGNQPQHF	TRBJ1-5	TRBV28
CASSQVVGYTEAFF	TRBJ1-1	TRBV4-1
CASSSHRGSYEQYF	TRBJ2-7	TRBV4-3
CASSLGSSYNSPLHF	TRBJ1-6	TRBV28
CASSAGTNGELFF	TRBJ2-2	TRBV11-3
CASSPGTGYEQYF	TRBJ2-7	TRBV11-2
CASSLGASGQETQYF	TRBJ2-5	TRBV7-7
CASSQGLWGTGELFF	TRBJ2-2	TRBV4-1
CASSPQGGRRFYEQYF	TRBJ2-7	TRBV7-9
CASAPRDRGFYEQFF	TRBJ2-1	TRBV9
CASSPSYDRGPYGYTF	TRBJ1-2	TRBV5-6
CASSLAGGMNTGELFF	TRBJ2-2	TRBV7-2
CASSPGSRTGEQFF	TRBJ2-1	TRBV19
CASSSGGGGRPQHF	TRBJ1-5	TRBV28
CASSKTNSPLHF	TRBJ1-6	TRBV12-3/TRBV12-4
CASGGADTQYF	TRBJ2-3	TRBV7-9
CASSFMGGAPDEQFF	TRBJ2-1	TRBV11-2
CASSPTTSPNEQFF	TRBJ2-1	TRBV28
CASSITGESF	TRBJ1-1	TRBV5-8
CASSSSQQSSYNSPLHF	TRBJ1-6	TRBV7-7
CASSPRASDTEAFF	TRBJ1-1	TRBV5-5
CATSREQVTEAFF	TRBJ1-1	TRBV15
CASTNRERGEQYF	TRBJ2-7	TRBV6-5
CASRTGDNQPQHF	TRBJ1-5	TRBV19
CAWSPLQGKSSYEQYF	TRBJ2-7	TRBV30
CASSSSKGAGYYEQYF	TRBJ2-7	TRBV7-9
CASSLFERNIQYF	TRBJ2-4	TRBV7-2
CASSDIAANNNEQFF	TRBJ2-1	TRBV5-1
CASSPDWYEQYF	TRBJ2-7	TRBV28
CASSTQGTEAFF	TRBJ1-1	TRBV7-9
CSVLLAGTYEQYF	TRBJ2-7	TRBV29-1
CSVGKGTDTQYF	TRBJ2-3	TRBV29-1
CASSIQGLSNYGYTF	TRBJ1-2	TRBV19
CASSPSLYSGNTIYF	TRBJ1-3	TRBV7-2
CASSTWTGTLNYGYTF	TRBJ1-2	TRBV7-9
CASTRSGNYNEQFF	TRBJ2-1	TRBV7-9
CASSSGQESYEQYF	TRBJ2-7	TRBV5-4
CASSLNSANTGELFF	TRBJ2-2	TRBV7-9
CSVLAGTYEQYF	TRBJ2-7	TRBV29-1
CASSDLWGYTF	TRBJ1-2	TRBV28
CASRGSTATNQPQHF	TRBJ1-5	TRBV2
CASSYRAPDTQYF	TRBJ2-3	TRBV6-2/TRBV6-3
CASTPGTGNNSPLHF	TRBJ1-6	TRBV6-2/TRBV6-3
CASSPRGLATNTGELFF	TRBJ2-2	TRBV18
CATSRDIAGGNTIYF	TRBJ1-3	TRBV15
CASSPTVAGPGDHEQFF	TRBJ2-1	TRBV7-9
CASSRGSQETQYF	TRBJ2-5	TRBV18